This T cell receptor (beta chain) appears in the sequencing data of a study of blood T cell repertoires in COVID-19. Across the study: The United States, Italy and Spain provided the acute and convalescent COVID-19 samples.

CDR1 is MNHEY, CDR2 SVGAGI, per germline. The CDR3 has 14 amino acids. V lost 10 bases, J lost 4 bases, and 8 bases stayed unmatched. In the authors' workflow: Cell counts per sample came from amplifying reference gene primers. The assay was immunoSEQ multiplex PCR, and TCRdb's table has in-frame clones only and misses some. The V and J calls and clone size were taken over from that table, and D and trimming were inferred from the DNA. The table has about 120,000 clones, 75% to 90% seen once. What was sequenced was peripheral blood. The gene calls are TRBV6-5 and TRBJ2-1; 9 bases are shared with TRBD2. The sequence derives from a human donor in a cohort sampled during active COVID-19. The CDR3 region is CAIRPTSGYNEQFF. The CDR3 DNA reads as TGTGCCATTCGTCCGACTAGCGGATACAATGAGCAGTTCTTC.